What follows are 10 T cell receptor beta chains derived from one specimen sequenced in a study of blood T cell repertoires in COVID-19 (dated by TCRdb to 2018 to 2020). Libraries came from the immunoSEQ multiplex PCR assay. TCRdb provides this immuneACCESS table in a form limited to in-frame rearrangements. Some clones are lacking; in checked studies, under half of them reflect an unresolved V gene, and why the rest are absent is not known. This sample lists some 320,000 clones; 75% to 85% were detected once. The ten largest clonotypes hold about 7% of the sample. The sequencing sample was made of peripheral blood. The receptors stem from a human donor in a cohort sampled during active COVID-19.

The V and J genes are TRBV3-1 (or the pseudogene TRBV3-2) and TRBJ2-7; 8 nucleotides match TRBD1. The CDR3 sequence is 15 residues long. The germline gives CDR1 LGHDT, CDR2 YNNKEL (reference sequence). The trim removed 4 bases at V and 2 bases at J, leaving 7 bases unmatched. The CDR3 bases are TGTGCCAGCAGCCCGACAGGGGCGGCCACCTACGAGCAGTACTTC. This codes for CASSPTGAATYEQYF.

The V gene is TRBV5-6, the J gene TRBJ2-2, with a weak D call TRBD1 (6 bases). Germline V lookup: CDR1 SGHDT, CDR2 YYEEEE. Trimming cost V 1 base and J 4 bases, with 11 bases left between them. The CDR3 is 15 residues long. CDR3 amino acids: CASSLPQGSTGELFF. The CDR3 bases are TGTGCCAGCAGCTTGCCACAGGGTAGCACCGGGGAGCTGTTTTTT.

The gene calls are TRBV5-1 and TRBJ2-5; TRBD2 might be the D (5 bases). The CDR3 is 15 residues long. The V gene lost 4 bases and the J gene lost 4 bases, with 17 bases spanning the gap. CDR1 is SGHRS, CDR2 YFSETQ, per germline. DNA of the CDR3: TGCGCCAGCAGCCTACCCTACCGTCGGGGAGAGACCCAGTACTTC. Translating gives CASSLPYRRGETQYF. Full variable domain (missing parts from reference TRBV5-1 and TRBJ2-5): KAGVTQTPRYLIKTRGQQVTLSCSPISGHRSVSWYQQTPGQGLQFLFEYFSETQRNKGNFPGRFSGRQFSNSRSEMNVSTLELGDSALYLCASSLPYRRGETQYFGPGTRLLVL.

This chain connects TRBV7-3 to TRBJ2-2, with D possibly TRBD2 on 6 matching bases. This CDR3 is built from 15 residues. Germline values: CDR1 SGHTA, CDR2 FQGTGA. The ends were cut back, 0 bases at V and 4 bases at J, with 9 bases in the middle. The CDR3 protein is CASSLTLGGTGELFF. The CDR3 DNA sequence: TGTGCCAGCAGCTTAACCCTGGGAGGCACCGGGGAGCTGTTTTTT. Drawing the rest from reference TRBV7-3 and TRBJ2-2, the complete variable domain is GAGVSQTPSNKVTEKGKYVELRCDPISGHTALYWYRQSLGQGPEFLIYFQGTGAADDSGLPNDRFFAVRPEGSVSTLKIQRTERGDSAVYLCASSLTLGGTGELFFGEGSRLTVL.

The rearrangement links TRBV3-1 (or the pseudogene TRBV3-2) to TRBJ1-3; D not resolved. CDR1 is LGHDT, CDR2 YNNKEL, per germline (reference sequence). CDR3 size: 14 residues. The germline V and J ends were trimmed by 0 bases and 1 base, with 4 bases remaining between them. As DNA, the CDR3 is TGTGCCAGCAGCCAAGACAGGTCTGGAAACACCATATATTTT. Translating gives CASSQDRSGNTIYF.

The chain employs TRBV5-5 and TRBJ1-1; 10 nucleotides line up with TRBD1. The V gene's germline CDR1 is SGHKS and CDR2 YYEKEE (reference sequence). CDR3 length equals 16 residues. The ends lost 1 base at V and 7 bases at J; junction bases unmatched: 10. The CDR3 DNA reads TGTGCCAGCAGCTTGTACTCGGGACAGGGGAAAAATGAAGCTTTCTTT. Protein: CASSLYSGQGKNEAFF.

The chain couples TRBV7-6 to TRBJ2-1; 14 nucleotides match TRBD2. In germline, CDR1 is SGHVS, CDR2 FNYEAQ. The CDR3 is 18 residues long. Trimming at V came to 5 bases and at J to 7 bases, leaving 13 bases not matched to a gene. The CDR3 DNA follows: TGTGCCAGCAGCGTCTATGGACTAGCGGGGGGATTGAGGAATGAGCAGTTCTTC. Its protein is CASSVYGLAGGLRNEQFF.

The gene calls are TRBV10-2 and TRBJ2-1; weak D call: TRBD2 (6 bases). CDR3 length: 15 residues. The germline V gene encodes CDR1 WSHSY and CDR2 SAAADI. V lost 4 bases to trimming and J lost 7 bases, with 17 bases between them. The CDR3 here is CASSVGRAGRNEQFF. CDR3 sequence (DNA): TGCGCCAGCAGTGTGGGACGGGCGGGGAGGAATGAGCAGTTCTTC.

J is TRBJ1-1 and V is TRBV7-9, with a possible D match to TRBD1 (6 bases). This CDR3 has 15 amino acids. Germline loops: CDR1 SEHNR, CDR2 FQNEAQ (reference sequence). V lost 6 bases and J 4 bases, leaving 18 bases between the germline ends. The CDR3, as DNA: TGTGCCAGCAGAGACACCAGGGGAGAGGGCACTGAAGCTTTCTTT. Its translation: CASRDTRGEGTEAFF.

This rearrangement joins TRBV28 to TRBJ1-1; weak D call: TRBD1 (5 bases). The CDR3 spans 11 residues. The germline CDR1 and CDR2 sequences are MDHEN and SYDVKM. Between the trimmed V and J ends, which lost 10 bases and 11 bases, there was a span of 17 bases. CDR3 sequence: CAMGGGSGAFF. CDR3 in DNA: TGTGCCATGGGGGGAGGCTCCGGGGCTTTCTTT.